The 27 T cell receptor beta chains below come from one sample, sequenced in a study of T cell repertoires in cytomegalovirus infection. These TCRs are of unknown antigen specificity. TCRdb independently ran MiXCR on the reads; one entry per CDR3 protein. The sample gives around 430,000 distinct CDR3 sequences, under 45% of which show up once; around 45% is in the top ten. This material consisted of cultured PBMCs, taken from culture after CMV antigen stimulation. The origin of the receptors is a human donor in good health (CMV status not recorded). Some clones in this sample may be carry-over from other donors' samples.

This clonotype was recorded a few times. The rearrangement links TRBV2 to TRBJ1-2; 8 bases align to TRBD1. V lost 4 bases, J lost 8 bases, and 15 bases stayed unmatched. The CDR3 is 16 amino acids. Germline CDR1 SNHLY, CDR2 FYNNEI. The CDR3 spells CASSASTGALTGGYTF. The CDR3 DNA follows: TGTGCCAGCAGTGCTTCGACAGGGGCCCTTACAGGCGGCTACACCTTC.

The chain uses TRBV7-9 and TRBJ1-2, with D unresolved. This CDR3 comprises 13 residues. Trimming took off 1 base at V and 10 bases at J, with 13 bases between the two ends. Germline V lookup: CDR1 SEHNR, CDR2 FQNEAQ (reference sequence). In DNA, the CDR3 is TGTGCCAGCAGCTTAGGCGGGAATAGGTTCTACACCTTC. Encoded protein: CASSLGGNRFYTF.

This clonotype was counted only a few times. Here the CDR3 reads CASSPQLAGGLTDTQYF. The CDR3 nucleotides read TGTGCCAGCAGCCCACAACTAGCGGGAGGACTCACAGATACGCAGTATTTT. J is TRBJ2-3 and V is TRBV7-2; 12 nucleotides line up with TRBD2. CDR3 length equals 17 residues. From germline, CDR1 is SGHTA and CDR2 FQGNSA. V shed 5 bases and J 2 bases; nucleotides not matched to a gene: 8.

This clonotype has at least ten counts. The chain uses TRBV11-2 and TRBJ1-1, with D possibly TRBD1 on 6 matching bases. Deletions cut 2 bases from V and 8 bases from J, with 24 bases between. This CDR3 is 17 amino acids long. Germline assignment: CDR1 SGHAT and CDR2 FQNNGV. The CDR3 nucleotides are TGTGCCAGCAGCTTATGGGGGAGAGGGGGGGGCGCGATAGAAGCTTTCTTT. Residues: CASSLWGRGGGAIEAFF.

Only one count was recorded for this clonotype. This rearrangement joins TRBV29-1 to TRBJ2-3; maybe TRBD1 (5 bases). The CDR3 is made up of 14 amino acids. Germline V gene data show CDR1 as SQVTM and CDR2 as ANQGSEA. Trimming removed 4 bases at V and 6 bases at J, with 17 bases between. Here the CDR3 reads CSVAGIQAADTQYF. The CDR3 DNA sequence: TGCAGCGTTGCTGGGATACAGGCGGCGGATACGCAGTATTTT.

This clonotype came up a few times. The J gene is TRBJ1-2, the V gene TRBV5-1; 7 positions agree with TRBD1. The length of the CDR3 is 14 residues. Germline V gene lookup returns CDR1 SGHRS and CDR2 YFSETQ. V lost 4 bases and J lost 3; bases outside the gene matches: 6. The CDR3 sequence: CASSTTGFDYGYTF. The CDR3 DNA sequence: TGCGCCAGCAGCACGACAGGGTTCGACTATGGCTACACCTTC.

The chain combines TRBV12-3 or TRBV12-4 with TRBJ1-5, with 8 bases that match TRBD1. The length of the CDR3 is 14 residues. Trimming took 5 bases from V and 6 from J; bases not matched to a gene: 6. CDR3 in amino acids: CASSGQGRSQPQHF. In nucleotides, the CDR3 is TGTGCCAGCAGTGGACAGGGAAGGAGTCAGCCCCAGCATTTT.

This rearrangement joins TRBV20-1 to TRBJ1-1, with D possibly matching TRBD1 (6 bases). This CDR3 is 14 amino acids long. Germline CDR1 reads DFQATT; CDR2 reads SNEGSKA (reference sequence). V was shortened by 8 bases and J by 2 bases, with 18 bases between the two germline ends. CDR3 sequence: CSQLQGGLNTEAFF. The CDR3 coding sequence is TGCAGTCAATTACAGGGAGGTTTAAACACTGAAGCTTTCTTT.

The V and J genes are TRBV7-2 and TRBJ2-3; TRBD2 aligns across 8 bases. This CDR3 has 12 residues. V lost 8 bases, J lost 5 bases, and 3 bases stayed unmatched. Germline loops: CDR1 SGHTA, CDR2 FQGNSA. The CDR3 coding sequence is TGTGCCAGCCGGAGCGGGGGAGATACGCAGTATTTT. Its protein is CASRSGGDTQYF.

The chain carries TRBV23-1 and TRBJ2-1; D is unclear. TRBV23-1 is flagged as an ORF with uncertain function. With 0 bases removed from V and 8 bases from J, the gap between germline ends came to 8 bases. This CDR3 is built from 13 residues. The CDR3 here is CASSQSKGDEQFF. The CDR3 DNA reads as TGCGCCAGCAGTCAATCTAAGGGTGATGAGCAGTTCTTC.

This clonotype was counted a single time. V and J are TRBV4-2 and TRBJ1-2; D is possibly TRBD1 (5 bases). CDR1 LGHNA and CDR2 YNFKEQ come from the germline V gene. The CDR3 runs to 14 residues. With 2 bases removed from V and 9 bases from J, the gap between germline ends came to 16 bases. Written as DNA, the CDR3 is TGTGCCAGCAGCCAAACTGAAGGGACCTACCGCTACACCTTC. It is translated as CASSQTEGTYRYTF.

This clonotype was observed many times. The V and J genes are TRBV5-4 and TRBJ1-2, with a possible D match to TRBD1 (5 bases). Germline V gene data show CDR1 as SGHNT and CDR2 as YYREEE (reference sequence). The CDR3 is made up of 16 amino acids. V lost 4 bases to trimming and J lost 8 bases, with 24 bases between them. This CDR3 is CASSGARGSRAWGYTF. The CDR3 DNA is TGTGCCAGCAGCGGGGCTAGGGGCTCCAGGGCCTGGGGCTACACCTTC.

The chain uses TRBV7-2 and TRBJ2-5; TRBD2 agrees at 9 bases. Germline values: CDR1 SGHTA, CDR2 FQGNSA. With 5 bases clipped from V and 5 bases from J, the junction kept 9 bases outside the gene matches. The CDR3 is 15 residues long. CDR3 amino acids: CASSPMRGGGETQYF. The CDR3 bases are TGTGCCAGCAGCCCTATGCGGGGGGGCGGGGAGACCCAGTACTTC.

This clonotype was observed a few times. This chain uses TRBV7-9 with TRBJ1-1, with TRBD1 identical over 8 bases. V gave up 3 bases and J gave up 11 bases; unmatched junction bases: 20. The CDR3 has 17 amino acids. Germline V lookup: CDR1 SEHNR, CDR2 FQNEAQ (reference sequence). CDR3 DNA: TGTGCCAGCAGCTTTGGGACAGGCCTGGGGGTCGCGTCAGCGGCTTTCTTT. It codes for CASSFGTGLGVASAAFF.

The chain uses TRBV6-1 and TRBJ2-7, with TRBD1 as a possible D gene (5 bases). CDR1 and CDR2 (germline): MNHNS, SASEGT. CDR3 length: 13 residues. V was pared by 5 bases and J by 7 bases, with 15 bases between. The CDR3 bases are TGTGCCAGCAGTTATCAGACAGTTTTGGAGCAGTACTTC. Protein: CASSYQTVLEQYF.

This clonotype was detected only a few times. V and J are TRBV7-6 and TRBJ2-5, with D unresolved. Looked up from germline, CDR1 is SGHVS and CDR2 is FNYEAQ. V lost 6 bases, J lost 5 bases, and 10 bases lay in between. The length of the CDR3 is 12 residues. CDR3 nucleotide sequence: TGTGCCAGCAGTCGCCTCCAGGAGACCCAGTACTTC. Protein product: CASSRLQETQYF.

This chain joins TRBV7-2 and TRBJ2-2; 7 bases agree with TRBD1. V gave up 5 bases and J gave up 4 bases; unmatched junction bases: 4. This CDR3 region has 14 residues. Germline V CDR1 and CDR2: SGHTA, FQGNSA. The chain's CDR3 is CASSRDRPTGELFF. As DNA, the CDR3 is TGTGCCAGCAGCCGGGACAGACCCACCGGGGAGCTGTTTTTT.

The chain combines TRBV4-3 with TRBJ2-2; TRBD2 matches at 8 bases. In germline, CDR1 is LGHNA, CDR2 YSLEER. The V and J ends lost 0 bases and 4 bases, in that order; junction bases with no gene match: 13. The CDR3 has 19 amino acids. The CDR3 DNA reads as TGCGCCAGCAGCCAAGATTGGGGTGTTCGGGAGGGCCCCACCGGGGAGCTGTTTTTT. Encoded protein: CASSQDWGVREGPTGELFF.

The chain combines TRBV4-1 with TRBJ1-5, with D possibly matching TRBD1 (5 bases). The germline gives CDR1 MGHRA, CDR2 YSYEKL. Deletions cut 4 bases from V and 2 bases from J, with 15 bases between. The CDR3 is made up of 16 amino acids. CDR3 nucleotide sequence: TGCGCCAGCAGCCCAAGGGCAGGGCTAGGCAATCAGCCCCAGCATTTT. It encodes CASSPRAGLGNQPQHF.

The V and J genes are TRBV10-3 and TRBJ2-5; D is unclear. The germline V gene encodes CDR1 ENHRY and CDR2 SYGVKD. Trimming cost V 4 bases and J 5 bases, with 14 bases left between them. This CDR3 has 14 amino acids. CDR3 amino acids: CAISVDRKGETQYF. The CDR3 DNA sequence: TGTGCCATCAGTGTTGACCGAAAAGGGGAGACCCAGTACTTC.

The chain is built from TRBV19 and TRBJ2-6; weak D call: TRBD2 (7 bases). This CDR3 contains 16 residues. Germline V CDR1 and CDR2: LNHDA, SQIVND (reference sequence). Trimming removed 3 bases from V and 2 bases from J, with 11 bases in between. The chain's CDR3 is CASSIGGAAGANVLTF. CDR3 DNA sequence: TGTGCCAGTAGTATTGGGGGGGCCGCTGGGGCCAACGTCCTGACTTTC.

The J gene is TRBJ2-1, the V gene TRBV27; no reliable D call. The V end was cut by 0 bases, the J end by 0 bases, with 6 bases between. Germline values: CDR1 MNHEY, CDR2 SMNVEV (reference sequence). The CDR3 consists of 15 residues. The CDR3 region has the DNA TGTGCCAGCAGTTTATCCGTGAACTCCTACAATGAGCAGTTCTTC. It codes for CASSLSVNSYNEQFF.

This clonotype came up many times. The V gene is TRBV7-2, the J gene TRBJ2-3, with D possibly matching TRBD2 (6 bases). The CDR3 has 17 amino acids. The V and J ends lost 5 bases and 1 base respectively, with 19 bases between them. Germline CDR1 is SGHTA and CDR2 is FQGNSA. CDR3 amino acids: CASSNPGLKRGTDTQYF. For the CDR3, the DNA is TGTGCCAGCAGCAACCCCGGATTGAAGCGGGGCACAGATACGCAGTATTTT. Full variable domain (outside the CDR3, taken from reference TRBV7-2 and TRBJ2-3): GAGVSQSPSNKVTEKGKDVELRCDPISGHTALYWYRQSLGQGLEFLIYFQGNSAPDKSGLPSDRFSAERTGGSVSTLTIQRTQQEDSAVYLCASSNPGLKRGTDTQYFGPGTRLTVL.

This chain links TRBV7-3 with TRBJ2-1; 10 bases fit TRBD2. The CDR3 is made up of 15 amino acids. With V trimmed by 6 bases and J by 10 bases, 12 bases remained unmatched. Per the germline V gene, CDR1 is SGHTA and CDR2 is FQGTGA. In DNA, the CDR3 is TGTGCCAGCAGTCCTAATAGCGGGGGGTTAGGGGAGCAGTTCTTC. It encodes CASSPNSGGLGEQFF.

The genes are TRBV6-6 and TRBJ1-2; possible D gene TRBD1, 6 bases. CDR1 is MNHNY and CDR2 is SVGAGI in the germline V gene (reference sequence). The CDR3 totals 13 residues. The V gene lost 5 bases and the J gene lost 6 bases, with 13 bases spanning the gap. DNA for the CDR3: TGTGCCAGCAGTGCATGGGGGGCGGATGGCTACACCTTC. Its protein product is CASSAWGADGYTF.

V gene TRBV27 combines with J gene TRBJ2-1, with 9 nucleotides matching TRBD2. The CDR3 runs 16 residues. After removal of 1 base from V and 5 bases from J, the junction contained 6 bases not matched to a gene. Germline CDR1 and CDR2: MNHEY and SMNVEV (reference sequence). The DNA for the CDR3 is TGTGCCAGCAGTTTATTAGGAGCGGGAGGTAACAATGAGCAGTTCTTC. Translation gives CASSLLGAGGNNEQFF.

The rearrangement uses TRBV12-3 or TRBV12-4 and TRBJ2-1; 13 bases align to TRBD2. Trimming took 5 bases from V and 7 from J; bases not matched to a gene: 8. The CDR3 has 16 residues. The CDR3 nucleotides are TGTGCCAGCAGTGCCTGGAGGACTAGCGGGAGTAATGAGCAGTTCTTC. Amino acids: CASSAWRTSGSNEQFF.